The 22 T cell receptor beta chains reported below all come from one sample, sequenced in a study of blood T cell repertoires in COVID-19. Sequencing used immunoSEQ multiplex PCR; TCRdb keeps in-frame clones, though not all of them. Altogether about 46,000 clones are present, around 83% being singletons, with the ten largest covering about 7.2%. Sample: peripheral blood. The receptors stem from a man in his fifties or sixties with active COVID-19.

The V gene is TRBV6-1, the J gene TRBJ1-2, with D possibly being TRBD1 (5 bases). The V and J ends lost 1 base and 8 bases respectively, with 11 bases between them. The germline gives CDR1 MNHNS, CDR2 SASEGT. CDR3 length equals 13 residues. The CDR3 bases are TGTGCCAGCAGTGAAGATCAGGGCGGCGGCTACACCTTC. Its translation is CASSEDQGGGYTF.

The V and J genes are TRBV6-2 or TRBV6-3 and TRBJ1-1; D perhaps matches TRBD1 (5 bases). Trimming cost V 0 bases and J 5 bases, with 13 bases left between them. The CDR3 is 15 residues long. From germline, CDR1 is MNHEY and CDR2 SVGEGT. As DNA, the CDR3 is TGTGCCAGCAGTTACTCGCCCAGGGCTGATACTGAAGCTTTCTTT. Protein product: CASSYSPRADTEAFF.

In this sample, this clone turned up once. The chain joins TRBV7-2 to TRBJ2-1; 7 bases line up with TRBD2. Germline V gene lookup returns CDR1 SGHTA and CDR2 FQGNSA. This CDR3 contains 15 residues. The V segment lost 1 base and the J segment 1 base; nucleotides outside the gene matches: 1. The CDR3 spells CASSLGSGSYNEQFF. CDR3 nucleotides: TGTGCCAGCAGCTTAGGTAGCGGGTCCTACAATGAGCAGTTCTTC.

In its sample, this clone was seen once. The genes are TRBV18 and TRBJ2-7; TRBD1 agrees at 9 bases. The length of the CDR3 is 17 residues. Germline V gene data show CDR1 as KGHSH and CDR2 as LQKENI. The junction had 11 bases not matched to a gene; V was cut back by 0 bases and J by 5 bases. The CDR3 nucleotides read TGTGCCAGCTCACCACCGCCGGGACAGGGAATCGGGCACGAGCAGTACTTC. Translating gives CASSPPPGQGIGHEQYF.

The chain is built from TRBV7-9 and TRBJ1-2; 7 bases fit TRBD1. CDR1 SEHNR and CDR2 FQNEAQ come from the germline V gene (reference sequence). V was pared by 2 bases and J by 8 bases, with 5 bases of the junction left unmatched. This CDR3 has 13 residues. CDR3 sequence: CASSLYRGEGYTF. CDR3 nucleotides: TGTGCCAGCAGCTTATACAGGGGCGAGGGCTACACCTTC.

CDR3 DNA sequence: TGTGCCAGCAGCCAGGGACTAGTTAACACCGGGGAGCTGTTTTTT. It is translated as CASSQGLVNTGELFF. The chain joins TRBV14 to TRBJ2-2, with TRBD2 identical over 8 bases. Germline-derived CDR1 and CDR2 are SGHDN and FVKESK. J gave up 2 bases and V 3 bases, and 2 bases lay outside the gene matches. The CDR3 consists of 15 residues.

The chain uses TRBV12-3 or TRBV12-4 and TRBJ2-7; 9 nucleotides align to TRBD1. J lost 5 bases, V lost 6 bases, and 5 bases had no gene match. This CDR3 is built from 13 residues. The CDR3 DNA is TGTGCCAGCAGCGGGACAGGGCGGGACGAGCAGTACTTC. It yields the protein CASSGTGRDEQYF.

The chain links TRBV4-3 to TRBJ1-2, with a tentative D call TRBD1 (6 bases). The CDR3 contains 16 residues. Trimming left V 5 bases short and J 3 bases short, with 19 bases between. Germline lookup yields CDR1 LGHNA and CDR2 YSLEER. CDR3 sequence reads: CASSISRGGRDYGYTF. Written as DNA, the CDR3 is TGCGCCAGCAGCATCTCGAGGGGGGGCCGGGACTATGGCTACACCTTC.

The CDR3 loop is CASSPDREVTFF. CDR3 DNA sequence: TGTGCCAGCAGCCCAGACAGAGAGGTAACTTTCTTT. The V gene is TRBV7-3, the J gene TRBJ1-1; D is perhaps TRBD1 (5 bases). The V gene lost 5 bases and the J gene lost 12 bases, with 16 bases spanning the gap. This CDR3 is 12 amino acids long. Germline V gene sequence: CDR1 SGHTA, CDR2 FQGTGA.

The rearrangement joins TRBV6-6 to TRBJ2-7; TRBD1 agrees at 7 bases. Germline V lookup: CDR1 MNHNY, CDR2 SVGAGI (reference sequence). There are 12 residues in the CDR3. V trimming: 4 bases; J trimming: 6 bases; junction bases outside the gene matches: 3. CDR3 sequence reads: CASSSDRVEQYF. CDR3 bases: TGTGCCAGCAGTTCCGACAGGGTCGAGCAGTACTTC.

The chain has TRBV28 and TRBJ2-7; 9 bases align to TRBD2. With 2 bases clipped from V and 4 bases from J, the junction kept 9 bases outside the gene matches. This CDR3 comprises 16 residues. From germline, CDR1 is MDHEN and CDR2 SYDVKM. The CDR3 bases are TGTGCCAGCAGTTTAGTGACTAGCGGCCAAGTTTACGAGCAGTACTTC. This codes for CASSLVTSGQVYEQYF.

The chain recombines TRBV28 with TRBJ1-5; unclear D gene. The CDR3 has 14 amino acids. The germline CDR1 and CDR2 sequences are MDHEN and SYDVKM. The V gene lost 6 bases and the J gene lost 6 bases, with 15 bases spanning the gap. The CDR3 is CASSRGYPGQPQHF. CDR3 sequence (DNA): TGTGCCAGCAGCCGGGGTTACCCTGGTCAGCCCCAGCATTTT.

V gene TRBV5-1 combines with J gene TRBJ2-5; no clear D gene. Between the trimmed V and J ends, which lost 4 bases and 2 bases, there was a span of 12 bases. Germline V gives CDR1 SGHRS, CDR2 YFSETQ. The CDR3 has 14 residues. The CDR3 bases are TGCGCCAGCAGCATGGGTACAATACAAGAGACCCAGTACTTC. This sequence encodes CASSMGTIQETQYF.

This chain joins TRBV5-1 and TRBJ2-1; D remains ambiguous. The germline CDR1 and CDR2 sequences are SGHRS and YFSETQ. The V and J ends lost 7 bases and 6 bases respectively, with 11 bases between them. This CDR3 has 12 residues. CDR3 protein: CASGLAVNEQFF. CDR3 nucleotide sequence: TGCGCCAGCGGGCTGGCCGTCAATGAGCAGTTCTTC.

This clone was observed a handful of times. This sequence joins TRBV5-1 and TRBJ1-6, with D maybe TRBD1 (6 bases). The germline CDR1 and CDR2 sequences are SGHRS and YFSETQ. V lost 4 bases to trimming and J lost 14 bases, with 19 bases between them. CDR3 size: 14 residues. For the CDR3, the DNA is TGCGCCAGCAGCACCCCGGACAGCTCCTCGGCCCTCCACTTT. This gives the protein CASSTPDSSSALHF.

With regard to this clone: The junction departs from the called germline gene at one end, perhaps through a read error. The rearrangement links TRBV19 to TRBJ1-5; 8 positions agree with TRBD1. The CDR3 is 15 amino acids. From germline, CDR1 is LNHDA and CDR2 SQIVND (reference sequence). This CDR3 reads CASSVDRGDYQPQHF. The CDR3, as DNA: TGTGCCAGTAGTGTAGACAGGGGTGATTACCAGCCCCAGCATTTT.

This chain connects TRBV29-1 to TRBJ2-3; 7 nucleotides align to TRBD2. Per germline, CDR1 SQVTM and CDR2 ANQGSEA. Trimming cost V 4 bases and J 3 bases; bases outside gene matches: 4. This CDR3 region has 13 residues. CDR3 region: CSVGEGVTDTQYF. Written as DNA, the CDR3 is TGCAGCGTTGGGGAGGGAGTTACAGATACGCAGTATTTT.

The rearrangement joins TRBV6-1 to TRBJ2-7, with 7 bases fitting TRBD2. V lost 0 bases and J lost 2; bases outside the gene matches: 7. In germline, CDR1 is MNHNS, CDR2 SASEGT. This CDR3 is built from 16 residues. CDR3 residues: CASSEASSSGPYEQYF. The CDR3 bases are TGTGCCAGCAGTGAAGCGAGCTCTAGCGGACCCTACGAGCAGTACTTC.

The V call is TRBV27, the J call TRBJ2-2, with 9 bases identical to TRBD1. The CDR3 is made up of 15 amino acids. V gave up 7 bases and J gave up 6 bases; unmatched junction bases: 9. CDR1 and CDR2 (germline): MNHEY, SMNVEV (reference sequence). Written as DNA, the CDR3 is TGTGCCAGCACTCTACAGGGGGCGCTCGCCGGGGAGCTGTTTTTT. The encoded protein is CASTLQGALAGELFF.

In its sample, this clone ranks as medium-sized. The chain recombines TRBV7-8 with TRBJ1-2; D may be TRBD1 (5 bases). Trimming cost V 5 bases and J 5 bases, with 15 bases left between them. The CDR3 spans 14 residues. CDR1 is SGHVS, CDR2 FQNEAQ, per germline. CDR3 protein: CASSPDTALYGYTF. Written as DNA, the CDR3 is TGTGCCAGCAGCCCGGACACTGCTTTATATGGCTACACCTTC.

In its sample, this clone was seen a few times. The genes are TRBV7-8 and TRBJ1-5; 7 positions agree with TRBD1. V trimming: 2 bases; J trimming: 7 bases; junction bases outside the gene matches: 5. The CDR3 contains 14 residues. From germline, CDR1 is SGHVS and CDR2 FQNEAQ. In DNA, the CDR3 is TGTGCCAGCAGCTTACTCGACAGGGCACAGCCCCAGCATTTT. As protein: CASSLLDRAQPQHF.

The genes are TRBV18 and TRBJ1-2; D is undetermined. V was pared by 3 bases and J by 3 bases, with 14 bases between. The CDR3 is 15 amino acids. Germline CDR1 reads KGHSH; CDR2 reads LQKENI. The CDR3: CASSPPNGGDYGYTF. The CDR3 coding sequence is TGTGCCAGCTCACCGCCTAACGGCGGGGACTATGGCTACACCTTC.